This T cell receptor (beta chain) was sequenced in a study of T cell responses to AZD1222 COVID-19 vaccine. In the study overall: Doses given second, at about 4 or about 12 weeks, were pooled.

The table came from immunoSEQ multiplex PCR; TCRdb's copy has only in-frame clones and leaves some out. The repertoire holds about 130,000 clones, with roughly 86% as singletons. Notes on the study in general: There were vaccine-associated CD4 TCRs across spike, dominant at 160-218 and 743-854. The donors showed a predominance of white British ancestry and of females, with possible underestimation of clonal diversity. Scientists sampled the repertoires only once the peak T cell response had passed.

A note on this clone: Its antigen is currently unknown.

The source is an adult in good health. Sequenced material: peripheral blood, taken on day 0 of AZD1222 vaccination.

This chain's CDR3 is CASSEEWGHDTDTQYF. The CDR3 DNA is TGTGCCAGCAGTGAAGAATGGGGGCACGACACAGATACGCAGTATTTT. This chain connects TRBV6-1 to TRBJ2-3, with a weak D call TRBD1 (6 bases). The CDR3 totals 16 residues. Germline assignment: CDR1 MNHNS and CDR2 SASEGT. The V gene lost 1 base and the J gene lost 2 bases, with 13 bases spanning the gap.